This TCR beta chain came from a study of beta chain features in type 1 diabetes. Study findings and constraints: Across all four CD4+ subsets, people with type 1 diabetes showed modestly shorter TCRB CDR3s. For patients, the naive, central memory and Treg TCRB repertoires appeared more alike than for healthy donors.

Reverse transcription of all isolated RNA meant that expressed TCRB transcripts were sequenced. Sequencing used immunoSEQ multiplex PCR; TCRdb keeps in-frame clones, though not all of them. This table has roughly 730,000 clones, 13% appearing once. Of note for this clone: Antigen unknown.

This TCR derives from a man younger than 30 with type 1 diabetes. Specimen: naive CD4+ T cells from blood.

Here the CDR3 reads CASTPRGVDTGELFF. The CDR3 nucleotides read TGCGCCAGCACCCCCAGGGGCGTAGACACCGGGGAGCTGTTTTTT. The rearrangement links TRBV5-1 to TRBJ2-2; TRBD1 might be the D (6 bases). Germline CDR1 is SGHRS and CDR2 is YFSETQ. The CDR3 spans 15 residues. Trimming stripped 6 bases from V and 3 bases from J, with 15 bases between.